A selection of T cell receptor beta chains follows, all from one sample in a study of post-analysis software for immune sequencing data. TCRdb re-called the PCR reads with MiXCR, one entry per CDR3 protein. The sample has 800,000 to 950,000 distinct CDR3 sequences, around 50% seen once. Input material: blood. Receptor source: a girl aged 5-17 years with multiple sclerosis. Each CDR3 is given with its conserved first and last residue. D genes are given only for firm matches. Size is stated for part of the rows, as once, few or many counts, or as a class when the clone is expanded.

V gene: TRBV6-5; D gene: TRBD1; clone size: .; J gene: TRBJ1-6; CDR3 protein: CASMLGTGSSPLHF; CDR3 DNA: TGTGCCAGCATGCTGGGGACAGGATCTTCACCCCTCCACTTT
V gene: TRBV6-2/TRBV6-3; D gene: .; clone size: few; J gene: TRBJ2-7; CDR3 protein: CASSYATLGLEQYF; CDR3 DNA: TGTGCCAGCAGTTACGCGACCCTCGGGCTCGAGCAGTACTTC
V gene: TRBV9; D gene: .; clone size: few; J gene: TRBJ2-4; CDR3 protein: CASSVDWAEENIQYF; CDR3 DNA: TGTGCCAGCAGCGTAGACTGGGCTGAAGAAAACATTCAGTACTTC
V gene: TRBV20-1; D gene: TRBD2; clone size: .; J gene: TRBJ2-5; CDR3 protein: CSAKLAGGGETQYF; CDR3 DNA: TGCAGTGCGAAACTAGCGGGGGGCGGGGAGACCCAGTACTTC
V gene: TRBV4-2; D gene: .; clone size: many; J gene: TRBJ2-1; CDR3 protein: CASSQETTQGSPYNEQFF; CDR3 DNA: TGTGCCAGCAGCCAAGAGACGACCCAAGGTAGTCCCTACAATGAGCAGTTCTTC
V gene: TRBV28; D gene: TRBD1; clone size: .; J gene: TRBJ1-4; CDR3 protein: CASSTRGLNEKLFF; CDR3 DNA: TGTGCCAGCAGTACCAGGGGGCTGAATGAAAAACTGTTTTTT
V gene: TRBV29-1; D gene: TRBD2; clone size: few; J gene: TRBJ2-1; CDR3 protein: CSVRTRLAEYNEQFF; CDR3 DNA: TGCAGCGTCCGTACAAGACTAGCAGAGTACAATGAGCAGTTCTTC
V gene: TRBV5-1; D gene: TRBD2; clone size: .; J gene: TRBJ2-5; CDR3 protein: CASSPAGTSVSETQYF; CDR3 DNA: TGCGCCAGCAGCCCCGCCGGGACTAGCGTTAGCGAGACCCAGTACTTC
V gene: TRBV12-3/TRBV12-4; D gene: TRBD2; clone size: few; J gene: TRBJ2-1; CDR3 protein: CATLGGVANEQFF; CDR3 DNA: TGTGCCACCCTGGGGGGGGTGGCGAATGAGCAGTTCTTC
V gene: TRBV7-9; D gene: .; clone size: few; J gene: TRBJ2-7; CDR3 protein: CASSRVEWGPTYEQYF; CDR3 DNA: TGTGCCAGCAGCCGAGTAGAATGGGGGCCGACCTACGAGCAGTACTTC
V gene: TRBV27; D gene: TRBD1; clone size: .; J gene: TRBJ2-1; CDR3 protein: CASGQGYNEQFF; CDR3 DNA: TGTGCCAGCGGACAGGGCTACAATGAGCAGTTCTTC
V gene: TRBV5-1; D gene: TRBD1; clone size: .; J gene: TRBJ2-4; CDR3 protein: CASSSWTGTNIQYF; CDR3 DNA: TGCGCCAGCAGCTCCTGGACAGGGACAAACATTCAGTACTTC
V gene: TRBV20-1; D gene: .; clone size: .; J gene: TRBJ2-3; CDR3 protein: CSASQGGTDTQYF; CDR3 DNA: TGCAGTGCTAGCCAGGGAGGCACAGATACGCAGTATTTT
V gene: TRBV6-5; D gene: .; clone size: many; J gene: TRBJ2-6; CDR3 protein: CASSGTGGAGANVLTF; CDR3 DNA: TGTGCCAGCAGTGGTACAGGGGGGGCTGGGGCCAACGTCCTGACTTTC
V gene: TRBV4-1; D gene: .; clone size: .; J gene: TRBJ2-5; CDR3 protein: CASSRIEATGGLGTQETQYF; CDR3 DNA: TGCGCCAGCAGCCGGATCGAAGCGACCGGAGGCTTGGGGACACAAGAGACCCAGTACTTC
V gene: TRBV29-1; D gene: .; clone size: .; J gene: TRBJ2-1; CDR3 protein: CSVEDLSDEQFF; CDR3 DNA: TGCAGCGTTGAAGATCTGAGCGATGAGCAGTTCTTC
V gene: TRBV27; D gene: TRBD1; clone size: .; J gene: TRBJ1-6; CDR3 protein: CASSLQGRGNSPPHF; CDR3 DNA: TGTGCCAGCAGTCTACAGGGGCGGGGGAATTCACCCCCCCACTTT
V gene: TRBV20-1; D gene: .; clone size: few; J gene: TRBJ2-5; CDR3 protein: CSADFSRETQYF; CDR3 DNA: TGCAGTGCAGACTTTAGCAGAGAGACCCAGTACTTC
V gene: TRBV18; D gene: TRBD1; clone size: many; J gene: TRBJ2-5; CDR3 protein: CASSRDRQETQYF; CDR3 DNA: TGTGCCAGCAGCCGGGACAGACAAGAGACCCAGTACTTC
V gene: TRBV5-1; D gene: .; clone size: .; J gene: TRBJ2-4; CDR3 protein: CASSSAPSLAKNIQYF; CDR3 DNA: TGCGCCAGCAGCTCGGCACCTAGCCTAGCCAAAAACATTCAGTACTTC
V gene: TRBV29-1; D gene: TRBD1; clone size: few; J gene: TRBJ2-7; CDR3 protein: CSVGWTGGAHEQYF; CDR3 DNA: TGCAGCGTGGGCTGGACAGGGGGCGCGCACGAGCAGTACTTC
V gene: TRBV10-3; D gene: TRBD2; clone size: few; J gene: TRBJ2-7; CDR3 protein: CAISGGLAGNEQYF; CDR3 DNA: TGTGCCATCAGTGGCGGACTAGCGGGTAACGAGCAGTACTTC
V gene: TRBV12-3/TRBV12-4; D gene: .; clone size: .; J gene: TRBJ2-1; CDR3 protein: CASTPSSRGNEQFF; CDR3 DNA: TGTGCCAGCACCCCCAGTAGCCGGGGCAATGAGCAGTTCTTC
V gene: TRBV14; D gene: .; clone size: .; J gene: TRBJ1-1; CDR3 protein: CASSPRGNAETEAFF; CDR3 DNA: TGTGCCAGCAGCCCCCGGGGGAACGCGGAGACTGAAGCTTTCTTT
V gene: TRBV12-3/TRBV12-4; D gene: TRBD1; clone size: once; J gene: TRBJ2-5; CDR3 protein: CAGSPGQGRETQYF; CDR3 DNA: TGTGCCGGCAGTCCGGGACAGGGTAGGGAGACCCAGTACTTC
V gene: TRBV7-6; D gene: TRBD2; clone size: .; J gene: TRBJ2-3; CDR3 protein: CASSLGGAGVRDTQYF; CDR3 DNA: TGTGCCAGCAGCTTAGGGGGAGCGGGAGTAAGGGATACGCAGTATTTT
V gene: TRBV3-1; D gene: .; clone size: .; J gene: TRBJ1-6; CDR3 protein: CASSQGDSPLHF; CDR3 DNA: TGTGCCAGCAGCCAAGGGGATTCACCCCTCCACTTT
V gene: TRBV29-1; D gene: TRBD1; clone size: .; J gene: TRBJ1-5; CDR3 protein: CSVAYLDRRSNQPQHF; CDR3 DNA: TGCAGCGTTGCTTACCTGGACAGGAGGAGCAATCAGCCCCAGCATTTT
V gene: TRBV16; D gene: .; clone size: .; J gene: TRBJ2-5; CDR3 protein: CASSRDLEQYF; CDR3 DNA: TGTGCCAGCAGCCGAGACTTAGAGCAGTACTTC
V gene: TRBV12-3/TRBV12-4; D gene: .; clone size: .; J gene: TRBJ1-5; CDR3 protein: CASTLGSNQPQHF; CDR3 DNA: TGTGCCAGCACCCTTGGTAGCAATCAGCCCCAGCATTTT
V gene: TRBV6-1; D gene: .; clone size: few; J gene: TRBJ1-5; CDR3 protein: CASSEGTWNQPQHF; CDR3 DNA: TGTGCCAGCAGTGAAGGGACTTGGAATCAGCCCCAGCATTTT
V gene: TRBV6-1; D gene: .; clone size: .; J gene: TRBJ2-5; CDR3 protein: CASSESTGAETQYF; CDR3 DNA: TGTGCCAGCAGTGAATCGACGGGCGCAGAGACCCAGTACTTC
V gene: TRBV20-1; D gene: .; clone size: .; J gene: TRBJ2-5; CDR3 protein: CSARIGGRGETQYF; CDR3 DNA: TGCAGTGCTAGGATCGGGGGTCGGGGAGAGACCCAGTACTTC
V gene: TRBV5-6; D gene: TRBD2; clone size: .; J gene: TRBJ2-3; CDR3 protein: CASSSPGLAEDTQYF; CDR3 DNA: TGTGCCAGCAGCTCCCCGGGACTAGCAGAAGATACGCAGTATTTT
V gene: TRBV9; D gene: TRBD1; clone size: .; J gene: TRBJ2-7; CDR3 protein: CASSVQGENEQYF; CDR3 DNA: TGTGCCAGCAGCGTACAGGGGGAGAACGAGCAGTACTTC
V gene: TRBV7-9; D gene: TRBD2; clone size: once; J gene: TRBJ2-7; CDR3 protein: CASSPNPGLAGGPPYEQYF; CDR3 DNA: TGTGCCAGCAGCCCAAACCCGGGACTAGCGGGAGGGCCGCCCTACGAGCAGTACTTC
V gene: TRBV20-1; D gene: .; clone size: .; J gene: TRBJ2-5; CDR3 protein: CSARDRRLQETQYF; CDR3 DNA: TGCAGTGCTAGAGATCGCCGGTTACAAGAGACCCAGTACTTC
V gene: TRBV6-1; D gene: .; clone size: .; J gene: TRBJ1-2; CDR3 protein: CASSESGSGWPRGGYTF; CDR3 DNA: TGTGCCAGCAGTGAATCAGGGTCGGGTTGGCCCAGGGGTGGCTACACCTTC
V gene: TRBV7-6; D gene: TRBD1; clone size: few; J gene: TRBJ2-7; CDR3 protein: CASSSQGDEQYF; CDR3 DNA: TGTGCCAGCAGCTCCCAGGGGGACGAGCAGTACTTC
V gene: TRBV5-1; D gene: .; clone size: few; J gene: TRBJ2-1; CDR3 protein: CASSLSLGTLNEQFF; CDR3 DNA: TGCGCCAGCAGCCTATCGCTCGGGACTCTTAATGAGCAGTTCTTC